A selection of T cell receptor beta chains follows, all from one sample in a study of blood T cells in healthy people across ages. TCRdb re-analysed the 5' RACE reads in MiXCR, keeping a single row per CDR3 protein. The data show about 1.8 million distinct CDR3 sequences, around 48% seen once. Sample: blood. The receptor set was obtained from a woman between 35 and 50 years old in good health. Both conserved end residues are part of each CDR3. Each record gives: V gene, clone size, D gene, J gene, CDR3 protein, CDR3 DNA. A D gene is named only where the DNA matches it firmly. Rows give clone size only sometimes, using once, few, many, or a class for an expanded clone.

>TRBV12-3/TRBV12-4|.|.|TRBJ2-5
CASSTSRGQETQYF
TGTGCCAGCAGTACTAGCAGGGGACAAGAGACCCAGTACTTC
>TRBV11-2|.|.|TRBJ2-7
CASSREQSYEQYF
TGTGCCAGCAGCCGGGAACAGTCCTACGAGCAGTACTTC
>TRBV20-1|.|TRBD1|TRBJ2-1
CSAGTGGTNEQFF
TGCAGTGCGGGGACAGGGGGCACCAATGAGCAGTTCTTC
>TRBV4-3|.|TRBD2|TRBJ2-3
CASSQDGLAGSSTDTQYF
TGCGCCAGCAGCCAAGATGGCCTAGCGGGTTCTAGCACAGATACGCAGTATTTT
>TRBV3-1|.|TRBD2|TRBJ2-3
CASSQGTRLAGGDTQYF
TGTGCCAGCAGCCAAGGAACGAGGCTAGCGGGGGGAGATACGCAGTATTTT
>TRBV7-2|few|.|TRBJ2-5
CASSLWGRTQETQYF
TGTGCCAGCAGCTTGTGGGGCCGGACCCAGGAGACCCAGTACTTC
>TRBV29-1|few|.|TRBJ2-7
CSAIRDLNSYEQYF
TGCAGCGCAATCCGGGATCTAAACTCCTACGAGCAGTACTTC
>TRBV15|.|.|TRBJ2-1
CATRPSGAEETQFF
TGTGCCACCAGGCCATCGGGGGCTGAAGAGACCCAGTTCTTC
>TRBV7-9|.|.|TRBJ1-5
CASSEGREASNQPQHF
TGTGCCAGCAGCGAAGGGAGGGAGGCCAGCAATCAGCCCCAGCATTTT
>TRBV28|.|.|TRBJ2-5
CASSVAQVQETQYF
TGTGCCAGCAGTGTAGCGCAGGTTCAAGAGACCCAGTACTTC
>TRBV6-2/TRBV6-3|few|TRBD2|TRBJ2-5
CASSYVPGGPRKTQYF
TGTGCCAGCAGTTACGTGCCGGGGGGGCCTAGGAAGACCCAGTACTTC
>TRBV28|few|TRBD1|TRBJ2-5
CASSSRDRGIETQYF
TGTGCCAGCAGTTCCCGGGACAGGGGCATAGAGACCCAGTACTTC
>TRBV9|.|.|TRBJ2-2
CASSAGGGTGELFF
TGTGCCAGCAGCGCAGGGGGAGGTACCGGGGAGCTGTTTTTT
>TRBV20-1|few|.|TRBJ2-7
CSAMVQGTNYEQYF
TGCAGTGCTATGGTCCAGGGCACTAACTACGAGCAGTACTTC
>TRBV28|few|.|TRBJ2-3
CASSTNRGGAQYF
TGTGCCAGCAGTACCAATAGAGGAGGTGCGCAGTATTTT
>TRBV20-1|.|.|TRBJ2-7
CSARTSRCEQYF
TGCAGTGCTAGGACTAGTAGGTGCGAGCAGTACTTC